A selection of T cell receptor beta chains follows, all from one sample in a study of metastatic and nonmetastatic thyroid tumors. Using MiXCR, TCRdb reanalyzed the PCR reads. The sample has roughly 83,000 clones; under 15% are singletons. Sequences were obtained from blood. The receptors were sampled from a female donor with papillary thyroid cancer or a benign thyroid nodule (not recorded which). Some clones in this sample may be carry-over from other donors' samples. CDR3s include the opening cysteine and the closing phenylalanine or tryptophan. A D gene is named only where the DNA matches it firmly. Clone size is shown for a subset of rows, as once, few, many or a class of expanded clone.

clone size: many; J gene: TRBJ1-1; V gene: TRBV10-3; D gene: .; CDR3 protein: CAIVGGTRNTEAFF; CDR3 DNA: TGTGCCATCGTCGGGGGTACGAGGAACACTGAAGCTTTCTTT
clone size: .; J gene: TRBJ2-7; V gene: TRBV18; D gene: .; CDR3 protein: CASSVDGAGEQYF; CDR3 DNA: TGTGCCAGCTCAGTGGACGGGGCAGGCGAGCAGTACTTC
clone size: many; J gene: TRBJ2-3; V gene: TRBV28; D gene: .; CDR3 protein: CASSPHPDTQYF; CDR3 DNA: TGTGCCAGCAGTCCTCATCCAGATACGCAGTATTTT
clone size: many; J gene: TRBJ1-6; V gene: TRBV9; D gene: .; CDR3 protein: CASSPGDGNSPLHF; CDR3 DNA: TGTGCCAGCAGCCCTGGGGACGGGAATTCACCCCTCCACTTT
clone size: many; J gene: TRBJ2-5; V gene: TRBV28; D gene: .; CDR3 protein: CASSLWGAGEETQYF; CDR3 DNA: TGTGCCAGCAGTTTATGGGGGGCAGGGGAAGAGACCCAGTACTTC
clone size: many; J gene: TRBJ2-1; V gene: TRBV3-1; D gene: TRBD2; CDR3 protein: CASSQTAAGGSYNEQFF; CDR3 DNA: TGTGCCAGCAGCCAGACGGCAGCGGGGGGCTCCTACAATGAGCAGTTCTTC
clone size: many; J gene: TRBJ2-1; V gene: TRBV6-1; D gene: TRBD1; CDR3 protein: CASSDRTGPYNEQFF; CDR3 DNA: TGTGCCAGCAGTGACAGGACAGGACCTTACAATGAGCAGTTCTTC
clone size: many; J gene: TRBJ2-7; V gene: TRBV5-1; D gene: TRBD1; CDR3 protein: CASRPGQGFYEQYF; CDR3 DNA: TGCGCCAGCAGGCCGGGACAGGGCTTTTACGAGCAGTACTTC
clone size: many; J gene: TRBJ1-4; V gene: TRBV19; D gene: .; CDR3 protein: CASSWSEKLFF; CDR3 DNA: TGTGCCAGTAGTTGGAGTGAAAAACTGTTTTTT
clone size: many; J gene: TRBJ2-5; V gene: TRBV6-1; D gene: TRBD2; CDR3 protein: CASSVLAGGVETQYF; CDR3 DNA: TGTGCCAGCAGTGTATTAGCGGGGGGGGTAGAGACCCAGTACTTC
clone size: many; J gene: TRBJ1-3; V gene: TRBV5-1; D gene: .; CDR3 protein: CASSLGQPSGNTIYF; CDR3 DNA: TGCGCCAGCAGCTTGGGACAACCCTCTGGAAACACCATATATTTT
clone size: many; J gene: TRBJ1-6; V gene: TRBV5-1; D gene: .; CDR3 protein: CASSLTPQSAGNSPLHF; CDR3 DNA: TGCGCCAGCAGCCTGACACCTCAATCGGCGGGTAATTCACCCCTCCACTTT
clone size: few; J gene: TRBJ2-5; V gene: TRBV20-1; D gene: .; CDR3 protein: CSARDYQDPGETQYF; CDR3 DNA: TGCAGTGCTAGAGATTATCAGGACCCAGGCGAGACCCAGTACTTC
clone size: many; J gene: TRBJ1-4; V gene: TRBV5-1; D gene: TRBD1; CDR3 protein: CASSTGQGENEKLFF; CDR3 DNA: TGCGCCAGCAGCACCGGACAGGGTGAGAATGAAAAACTGTTTTTT
clone size: many; J gene: TRBJ2-4; V gene: TRBV20-1; D gene: TRBD2; CDR3 protein: CSVDGGRNIQYF; CDR3 DNA: TGCAGTGTAGACGGGGGGAGAAACATTCAGTACTTC
clone size: once; J gene: TRBJ2-7; V gene: TRBV11-2; D gene: TRBD2; CDR3 protein: CASISLAGGRYEQYF; CDR3 DNA: TGTGCCAGCATCTCCTTAGCGGGGGGAAGATACGAGCAGTACTTC
clone size: many; J gene: TRBJ1-2; V gene: TRBV7-2; D gene: .; CDR3 protein: CASSLGWGQVGGYTF; CDR3 DNA: TGTGCCAGCAGCTTAGGCTGGGGGCAGGTGGGTGGCTACACCTTC
clone size: many; J gene: TRBJ1-5; V gene: TRBV5-1; D gene: TRBD1; CDR3 protein: CASSSGTGGQPQHF; CDR3 DNA: TGCGCCAGCAGCTCCGGGACAGGGGGTCAGCCCCAGCATTTT
clone size: once; J gene: TRBJ1-2; V gene: TRBV11-2; D gene: .; CDR3 protein: CASRPLQAHPYGYTF; CDR3 DNA: TGTGCCAGCAGACCGCTACAGGCGCATCCATATGGCTACACCTTC
clone size: many; J gene: TRBJ2-4; V gene: TRBV6-2/TRBV6-3; D gene: .; CDR3 protein: CASISEGAPKNIQYF; CDR3 DNA: TGTGCCAGCATTTCGGAGGGAGCCCCCAAAAACATTCAGTACTTC
clone size: many; J gene: TRBJ1-3; V gene: TRBV5-8; D gene: .; CDR3 protein: CAGTGDPGNTIYF; CDR3 DNA: TGTGCCGGAACCGGGGACCCTGGAAACACCATATATTTT
clone size: few; J gene: TRBJ1-1; V gene: TRBV12-3/TRBV12-4; D gene: .; CDR3 protein: CASSPYSDMGGVNTEAFF; CDR3 DNA: TGTGCCAGCAGCCCTTACTCTGACATGGGTGGAGTGAACACTGAAGCTTTCTTT
clone size: many; J gene: TRBJ1-3; V gene: TRBV5-1; D gene: .; CDR3 protein: CASSLDGQGGNTIYF; CDR3 DNA: TGCGCCAGCAGCTTGGATGGGCAGGGGGGAAACACCATATATTTT
clone size: many; J gene: TRBJ2-7; V gene: TRBV28; D gene: .; CDR3 protein: CAGSSLGGGRYEQYF; CDR3 DNA: TGTGCCGGCAGTTCCCTGGGGGGGGGCCGCTACGAGCAGTACTTC
clone size: many; J gene: TRBJ1-2; V gene: TRBV30; D gene: .; CDR3 protein: CAWRRGSNYGYTF; CDR3 DNA: TGTGCCTGGAGGCGGGGGTCTAACTATGGCTACACCTTC
clone size: many; J gene: TRBJ1-2; V gene: TRBV19; D gene: TRBD1; CDR3 protein: CASSMQGAHYGYTF; CDR3 DNA: TGTGCCAGTAGTATGCAGGGGGCTCACTATGGCTACACCTTC
clone size: many; J gene: TRBJ1-6; V gene: TRBV6-1; D gene: TRBD1; CDR3 protein: CACGQGASSPLHF; CDR3 DNA: TGTGCCTGTGGACAGGGCGCTAGTTCACCCCTCCACTTT
clone size: .; J gene: TRBJ2-2; V gene: TRBV5-1; D gene: TRBD2; CDR3 protein: CASSLSGSNHGELFF; CDR3 DNA: TGCGCCAGCAGTCTTAGCGGGAGTAACCACGGGGAGCTGTTTTTT
clone size: few; J gene: TRBJ2-4; V gene: TRBV19; D gene: .; CDR3 protein: CASSTPRRAKNIQYF; CDR3 DNA: TGTGCCAGTAGTACCCCAAGGAGGGCCAAAAACATTCAGTACTTC
clone size: few; J gene: TRBJ1-1; V gene: TRBV6-6; D gene: TRBD1; CDR3 protein: CASSYGAGGRTEAFF; CDR3 DNA: TGTGCCAGCAGTTACGGGGCAGGGGGAAGAACTGAAGCTTTCTTT
clone size: .; J gene: TRBJ2-5; V gene: TRBV28; D gene: .; CDR3 protein: CFSSSGQKETQYF; CDR3 DNA: TGTTTCAGCAGTTCAGGACAGAAAGAGACCCAGTACTTC
clone size: many; J gene: TRBJ1-3; V gene: TRBV12-3/TRBV12-4; D gene: .; CDR3 protein: CASSLGLQRGNTIYF; CDR3 DNA: TGTGCCAGCAGTTTGGGGCTACAAAGAGGAAACACCATATATTTT
clone size: many; J gene: TRBJ1-5; V gene: TRBV10-3; D gene: TRBD1; CDR3 protein: CAIRVGQGSNQPQHF; CDR3 DNA: TGTGCCATCAGGGTGGGACAGGGTAGCAATCAGCCCCAGCATTTT
clone size: many; J gene: TRBJ1-1; V gene: TRBV20-1; D gene: .; CDR3 protein: CSATENTEAFF; CDR3 DNA: TGCAGTGCTACAGAGAACACTGAAGCTTTCTTT
clone size: many; J gene: TRBJ2-7; V gene: TRBV18; D gene: TRBD1; CDR3 protein: CASSPGQGTYEQYF; CDR3 DNA: TGTGCCAGCTCACCCGGACAGGGGACTTACGAGCAGTACTTC
clone size: few; J gene: TRBJ2-3; V gene: TRBV2; D gene: TRBD2; CDR3 protein: CASSARLAGGSSPDLATQYF; CDR3 DNA: TGTGCCAGCAGTGCCCGATTAGCGGGGGGGTCTTCCCCTGACCTGGCAACGCAGTATTTT
clone size: many; J gene: TRBJ2-3; V gene: TRBV20-1; D gene: TRBD2; CDR3 protein: CSAKAGGTDTQYF; CDR3 DNA: TGCAGTGCTAAGGCGGGGGGAACAGATACGCAGTATTTT
clone size: medium-sized; J gene: TRBJ2-7; V gene: TRBV12-3/TRBV12-4; D gene: .; CDR3 protein: CASSLWVGDKPSYEQYF; CDR3 DNA: TGTGCCAGCAGTTTATGGGTAGGGGACAAACCCTCCTACGAGCAGTACTTC
clone size: few; J gene: TRBJ1-1; V gene: TRBV28; D gene: TRBD1; CDR3 protein: CASSSNRDRVLNTESFF; CDR3 DNA: TGTGCCAGCAGTTCCAACCGTGACAGGGTTTTGAACACTGAATCTTTCTTT
clone size: .; J gene: TRBJ2-7; V gene: TRBV6-1; D gene: .; CDR3 protein: CASSESPLSYEQYF; CDR3 DNA: TGTGCCAGCAGTGAATCGCCCCTCTCCTACGAGCAGTACTTC
clone size: .; J gene: TRBJ2-6; V gene: TRBV7-9; D gene: .; CDR3 protein: CASSLEGSGANVLTF; CDR3 DNA: TGTGCCAGCAGCTTGGAGGGTTCTGGGGCCAACGTCCTGACTTTC
clone size: many; J gene: TRBJ2-3; V gene: TRBV7-8; D gene: .; CDR3 protein: CASTQPADTQYF; CDR3 DNA: TGTGCCAGCACCCAGCCCGCAGATACGCAGTATTTT
clone size: .; J gene: TRBJ2-7; V gene: TRBV6-5; D gene: .; CDR3 protein: CASSWGLTGPYEQYF; CDR3 DNA: TGTGCCAGCAGTTGGGGCTTGACGGGACCCTACGAGCAGTACTTC
clone size: .; J gene: TRBJ1-2; V gene: TRBV30; D gene: .; CDR3 protein: CAWIGDVNYGYTF; CDR3 DNA: TGTGCCTGGATTGGGGACGTCAACTATGGCTACACCTTC
clone size: many; J gene: TRBJ2-1; V gene: TRBV19; D gene: .; CDR3 protein: CASSIGAGRGRNNEQFF; CDR3 DNA: TGTGCCAGTAGTATAGGGGCGGGCCGGGGCAGGAACAATGAGCAGTTCTTC
clone size: .; J gene: TRBJ1-1; V gene: TRBV19; D gene: .; CDR3 protein: CASRTGGRGRTFF; CDR3 DNA: TGTGCCAGTAGGACGGGGGGGCGCGGACGTACTTTCTTT
clone size: many; J gene: TRBJ1-3; V gene: TRBV3-1; D gene: .; CDR3 protein: CASSHRQKSSGNTIYF; CDR3 DNA: TGTGCCAGCAGCCACCGACAGAAGTCCTCTGGAAACACCATATATTTT
clone size: many; J gene: TRBJ2-1; V gene: TRBV30; D gene: .; CDR3 protein: CAWSWGRGAYNEQFF; CDR3 DNA: TGTGCCTGGAGTTGGGGCAGGGGTGCCTACAATGAGCAGTTCTTC
clone size: many; J gene: TRBJ2-3; V gene: TRBV5-1; D gene: TRBD2; CDR3 protein: CASSLAQGGGADTQYF; CDR3 DNA: TGCGCCAGCAGCTTGGCGCAGGGTGGGGGGGCAGATACGCAGTATTTT
clone size: many; J gene: TRBJ1-1; V gene: TRBV7-2; D gene: TRBD1; CDR3 protein: CASSFDRGSKGEAFF; CDR3 DNA: TGTGCCAGCAGCTTCGACAGGGGCTCTAAGGGTGAAGCTTTCTTT
clone size: few; J gene: TRBJ2-5; V gene: TRBV19; D gene: .; CDR3 protein: CASSGGAAETQYF; CDR3 DNA: TGTGCCAGTAGTGGTGGCGCCGCAGAGACCCAGTACTTC
clone size: many; J gene: TRBJ2-5; V gene: TRBV19; D gene: .; CDR3 protein: CASSHRGGWQNETQYF; CDR3 DNA: TGTGCCAGTAGTCACCGTGGGGGGTGGCAGAATGAGACCCAGTACTTC